This T cell receptor (beta chain) was identified during a study of post-analysis software for immune sequencing data. In the study overall: Clinical courses comprised relapsing-remitting, secondary progressive and progressive-relapsing multiple sclerosis.

A word on this clonotype: Its antigen is currently unknown.

Study-wide results and limits: When patients were compared with controls, roughly five TRBV segments were more frequent, TRBV5-6, TRBV5-1 and TRBV20-1 among them.

The V gene's germline CDR1 is LNHNV and CDR2 YYDKDF (reference sequence). V dropped 0 bases and J dropped 11 bases, with 7 bases sitting between them. The CDR3 is 11 amino acids. Sequencing libraries made from TCR beta cDNA carried unique molecular identifiers. TCRdb called the PCR reads again in MiXCR, with one record for every CDR3 protein. The sample consists of around 500,000 distinct CDR3 sequences, roughly 34% of them appearing once. The chain couples TRBV15 to TRBJ1-2; D unresolved. This clonotype was obtained from a girl aged 2-17 years with multiple sclerosis. The sequenced sample was blood. This chain's CDR3 is CATSRDSKYTF. The CDR3 bases are TGTGCCACCAGCAGAGATTCGAAGTACACCTTC.